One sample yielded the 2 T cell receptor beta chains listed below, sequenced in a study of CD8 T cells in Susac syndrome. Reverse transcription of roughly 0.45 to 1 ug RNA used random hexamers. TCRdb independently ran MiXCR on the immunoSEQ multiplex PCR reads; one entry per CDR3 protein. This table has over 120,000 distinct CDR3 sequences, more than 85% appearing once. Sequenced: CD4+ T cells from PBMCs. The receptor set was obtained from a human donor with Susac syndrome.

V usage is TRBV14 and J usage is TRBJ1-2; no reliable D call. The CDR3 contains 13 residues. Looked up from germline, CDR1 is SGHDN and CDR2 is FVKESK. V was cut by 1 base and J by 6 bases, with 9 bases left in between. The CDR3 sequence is CASSQAQLDGYTF. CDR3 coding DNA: TGTGCCAGCAGCCAAGCCCAATTGGATGGCTACACCTTC.

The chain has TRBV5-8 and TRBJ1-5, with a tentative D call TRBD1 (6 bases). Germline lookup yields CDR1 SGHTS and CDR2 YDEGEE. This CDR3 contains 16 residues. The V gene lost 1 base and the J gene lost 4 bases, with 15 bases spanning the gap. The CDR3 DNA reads TGTGCCAGCAGCTTGTTTATCGGGCAGGGGAATCAGCCCCAGCATTTT. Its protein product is CASSLFIGQGNQPQHF.